This TCR beta chain was observed in a study of cytomegalovirus exposure and HLA in healthy donors. General study points: Association of a missense DCLRE1C variant with TCR beta V- and J-gene trimming was reported in a later analysis. At a 0.05 false discovery rate, a later analysis found some 17,000 TCR beta sequences to be associated with HLA alleles. An apparent linkage of common viral pathogens to several of the most significant clusters emerged in a later analysis.

Turning to this clone: The antigen is unknown.

With 2 bases clipped from V and 5 bases from J, the junction kept 5 bases outside the gene matches. Germline values: CDR1 SGHAT, CDR2 FQNNGV. The CDR3 covers 15 residues. PCR involved 60 Vbeta and 13 Jbeta primers. Data came from immunoSEQ multiplex PCR; TCRdb stores just in-frame clones and leaves some out. This sample carries 200,000 or so clones, roughly 84% of them seen once, and the ten largest clones take 1.5% to 2%. Healthy bone marrow donors made up the cohort. The chain links TRBV11-2 to TRBJ2-5, with 10 positions matching TRBD2. The sequencing sample was made of PBMCs. The sequence derives from a man aged 50-60 years in good health and CMV-seronegative. The CDR3: CASSLILAGVETQYF. Here the CDR3 DNA reads TGTGCCAGCAGCTTAATTCTAGCGGGAGTGGAGACCCAGTACTTC. The full variable domain, completed using reference TRBV11-2 and TRBJ2-5, is EAGVAQSPRYKIIEKRQSVAFWCNPISGHATLYWYQQILGQGPKLLIQFQNNGVVDDSQLPKDRFSAERLKGVDSTLKIQPAKLEDSAVYLCASSLILAGVETQYFGPGTRLLVL.